The rows below give T cell receptor beta chains drawn from one sample of a study of blood T cell repertoires in COVID-19. Using immunoSEQ multiplex PCR, the repertoire was profiled, and TCRdb retains in-frame clones only, with some absent. The sample yields some 260,000 clones, more than 60% seen once. The specimen sequenced was peripheral blood. These receptors were taken from a woman aged 40 to 50 with active or convalescent COVID-19. CDR3s leave out the opening cysteine and the closing phenylalanine or tryptophan.

J gene: TRBJ1-3
V gene: TRBV30
CDR3 protein: AWTLSRGSGNTIY

J gene: TRBJ1-2
V gene: TRBV28
CDR3 protein: ASSPQGEYGYT

J gene: TRBJ2-5
V gene: TRBV5-1
CDR3 protein: ASSLGLAGEGETQY

J gene: TRBJ1-4
V gene: TRBV3-1/TRBV3-2
CDR3 protein: ASSHTYRGYEKLF

J gene: TRBJ2-1
V gene: TRBV7-9
CDR3 protein: ASSLTTGTGEQF

J gene: TRBJ1-4
V gene: TRBV2
CDR3 protein: ASSRDSGMGEKLF

J gene: TRBJ2-1
V gene: TRBV20-1
CDR3 protein: SASPGLAGDLANEQF

J gene: TRBJ1-2
V gene: TRBV6-5
CDR3 protein: ASSYLLGQGYGYT

J gene: TRBJ1-5
V gene: TRBV5-4
CDR3 protein: ASSLQGNQPQH

J gene: TRBJ1-2
V gene: TRBV6-5
CDR3 protein: ASSQTGAYGYT

J gene: TRBJ2-5
V gene: TRBV5-1
CDR3 protein: ASSVGQGRGETQY

J gene: TRBJ2-1
V gene: TRBV4-1
CDR3 protein: ASSRTGTYNEQF

J gene: TRBJ2-7
V gene: TRBV6-5
CDR3 protein: ASRQGKDYEQY

J gene: TRBJ2-3
V gene: TRBV24-1
CDR3 protein: ATSVGGTDTQY

J gene: TRBJ2-3
V gene: TRBV7-3
CDR3 protein: ASSGERGSTDTQY

J gene: TRBJ1-6
V gene: TRBV27
CDR3 protein: ASSFIQGGSPLH

J gene: TRBJ1-4
V gene: TRBV28
CDR3 protein: ASSLAGAKNEKLF

J gene: TRBJ2-5
V gene: TRBV11-2
CDR3 protein: ASSRQGKETQY

J gene: TRBJ2-1
V gene: TRBV3-1/TRBV3-2
CDR3 protein: ASSPGGRGVYNEQF

J gene: TRBJ1-2
V gene: TRBV3-1/TRBV3-2
CDR3 protein: ASSLHTGRGGYT

J gene: TRBJ2-2
V gene: TRBV7-9
CDR3 protein: ASSLATGGSPGELF

J gene: TRBJ1-4
V gene: TRBV24-1
CDR3 protein: ATSDSGTGREKLF

J gene: TRBJ2-2
V gene: TRBV11-3
CDR3 protein: ASSRTGKAGELF

J gene: TRBJ1-2
V gene: TRBV28
CDR3 protein: ASSGPWATSYGYT

J gene: TRBJ2-5
V gene: TRBV16
CDR3 protein: ASSLGLQETQY

J gene: TRBJ2-3
V gene: TRBV9
CDR3 protein: ASSPRTFSTDTQY

J gene: TRBJ2-3
V gene: TRBV7-6
CDR3 protein: ASSPGKGGTDTQY

J gene: TRBJ1-1
V gene: TRBV7-9
CDR3 protein: ASSSTQGGDTEAF

J gene: TRBJ1-1
V gene: TRBV30
CDR3 protein: AWALNRGRGTEAF

J gene: TRBJ1-2
V gene: TRBV9
CDR3 protein: ASSGHRDSGYGYT

J gene: TRBJ2-1
V gene: TRBV9
CDR3 protein: ASSVAGGPNEQF

J gene: TRBJ2-1
V gene: TRBV19
CDR3 protein: ASSIAGSYNEQF

J gene: TRBJ2-5
V gene: TRBV6-1
CDR3 protein: ASSEYSETQY

J gene: TRBJ1-2
V gene: TRBV15
CDR3 protein: ATSRGGSGQVYGYT

J gene: TRBJ1-4
V gene: TRBV2
CDR3 protein: ATVMDRATNEKLF

J gene: TRBJ1-2
V gene: TRBV4-1
CDR3 protein: ASSQGDQGMVYGYT

J gene: TRBJ1-4
V gene: TRBV28
CDR3 protein: ASSLEQGAFEKLF

J gene: TRBJ2-1
V gene: TRBV6-6
CDR3 protein: ASSSSGGVDEQF

J gene: TRBJ1-2
V gene: TRBV6-5
CDR3 protein: ASRPRGRDYGYT

J gene: TRBJ2-2
V gene: TRBV4-1
CDR3 protein: ASSQYPRTNTGELF

J gene: TRBJ1-2
V gene: TRBV29-1
CDR3 protein: SVETGSGYT

J gene: TRBJ2-7
V gene: TRBV10-3
CDR3 protein: AISVRGGLFEQY

J gene: TRBJ1-5
V gene: TRBV20-1
CDR3 protein: SARRSLSQH

J gene: TRBJ1-2
V gene: TRBV3-1/TRBV3-2
CDR3 protein: ASSQESWGGPGGYT

J gene: TRBJ1-3
V gene: TRBV7-9
CDR3 protein: ASSSSTGSGNTIY

J gene: TRBJ2-4
V gene: TRBV6-1
CDR3 protein: ASSEGGGADIQY

J gene: TRBJ1-4
V gene: TRBV5-4
CDR3 protein: ASRRRGTGVGKLF

J gene: TRBJ1-1
V gene: TRBV11-2
CDR3 protein: ASRTYGRLNTEAF

J gene: TRBJ1-2
V gene: TRBV30
CDR3 protein: AWSQDRTNYGYT

J gene: TRBJ2-3
V gene: TRBV5-4
CDR3 protein: ASGLGQYTDTQY

J gene: TRBJ1-5
V gene: TRBV19
CDR3 protein: ASSQWDRAGQPQH